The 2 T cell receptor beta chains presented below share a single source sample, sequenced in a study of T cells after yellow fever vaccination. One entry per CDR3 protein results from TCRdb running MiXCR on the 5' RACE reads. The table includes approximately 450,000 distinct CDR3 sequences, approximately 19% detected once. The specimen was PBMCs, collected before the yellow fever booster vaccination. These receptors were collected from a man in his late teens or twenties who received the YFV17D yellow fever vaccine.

The CDR3 bases are TGTGCCAGCAGCTCGGCGGGGGGCGAAAACACCATATATTTT. This translates into CASSSAGGENTIYF. This rearrangement joins TRBV11-2 to TRBJ1-3; a possible D gene is TRBD1 (6 bases). Germline assignment: CDR1 SGHAT and CDR2 FQNNGV. Trimming took 4 bases from V and 6 from J, leaving 13 bases between them. This CDR3 has 14 residues. Drawing the rest from reference TRBV11-2 and TRBJ1-3, the complete variable domain is EAGVAQSPRYKIIEKRQSVAFWCNPISGHATLYWYQQILGQGPKLLIQFQNNGVVDDSQLPKDRFSAERLKGVDSTLKIQPAKLEDSAVYLCASSSAGGENTIYFGEGSWLTVV.

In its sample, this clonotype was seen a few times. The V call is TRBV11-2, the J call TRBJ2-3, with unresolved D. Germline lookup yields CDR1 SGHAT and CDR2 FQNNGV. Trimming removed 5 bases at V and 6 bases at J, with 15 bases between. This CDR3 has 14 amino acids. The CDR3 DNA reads TGTGCCAGCAGCCCCCAGCCTGGGCCGGATACGCAGTATTTT. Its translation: CASSPQPGPDTQYF.